This passage covers 3 T cell receptor beta chains from one sample sequenced in a study of radiotherapy plus CTLA-4 blockade in lung cancer. Some clones are missing from TCRdb's copy, which holds only in-frame ones; the method was immunoSEQ multiplex PCR. The sample consists of approximately 76,000 clones, under 80% of them appearing once. This sample comprised peripheral blood, obtained from a patient treated with radiotherapy plus ipilimumab. These receptors originate from a human donor with non-small cell lung cancer who had a partial response to radiotherapy plus ipilimumab. Some clones in this sample may be carry-over from other donors' samples.

J is TRBJ2-7 and V is TRBV5-1, with 7 bases aligning to TRBD1. The germline V gene encodes CDR1 SGHRS and CDR2 YFSETQ. The CDR3 has 14 amino acids. With 4 bases clipped from V and 6 bases from J, the junction kept 10 bases outside the gene matches. CDR3 sequence reads: CASSPGTASGEQYF. Written as DNA, the CDR3 is TGCGCCAGCAGCCCCGGGACAGCGTCGGGCGAGCAGTACTTC.

This CDR3 is CATKLNGEGGELFF. CDR3 sequence (DNA): TGTGCCACCAAGCTAAATGGGGAGGGCGGGGAGCTGTTTTTT. V and J are TRBV19 and TRBJ2-2, with 7 bases matching TRBD2. The germline CDR1 and CDR2 sequences are LNHDA and SQIVND (reference sequence). This CDR3 spans 14 amino acids. The ends lost 10 bases at V and 7 bases at J; junction bases unmatched: 12.

The chain carries TRBV7-8 and TRBJ2-7; 12 bases line up with TRBD1. The germline CDR1 and CDR2 sequences are SGHVS and FQNEAQ. The CDR3 is 16 residues long. V trimming: 1 base; J trimming: 5 bases; junction bases outside the gene matches: 6. The CDR3 DNA reads as TGTGCCAGCAGCTTAGTTTACGGGACAGGGGGCAACGAGCAGTACTTC. As protein: CASSLVYGTGGNEQYF.